The rows below give T cell receptor beta chains drawn from one sample of a study of shared clonotypes between healthy human individuals. Clones were sequenced by immunoSEQ multiplex PCR, and TCRdb holds only the in-frame ones, with some missing. This sample has approximately 320,000 clones, with more than 75% found just once. What was sequenced was memory CD8+ T cells sorted from blood. Source of these receptors: a man in his late teens or twenties in good health. Both conserved end residues are trimmed from each CDR3. D genes are given only for firm matches.

j_call: TRBJ1-1; v_call: TRBV6-5; d_call: NA; cdr3_aa: ASTIQYGNTEAF
j_call: TRBJ1-5; v_call: TRBV6-5; d_call: NA; cdr3_aa: ASSSGFNQPQH
j_call: TRBJ2-7; v_call: TRBV28; d_call: NA; cdr3_aa: ASSLYSLGPYEQY
j_call: TRBJ1-4; v_call: TRBV10-3; d_call: NA; cdr3_aa: AISVAGPQEKLF
j_call: TRBJ1-1; v_call: TRBV4-1; d_call: TRBD1; cdr3_aa: ASSRQGVSSEAF
j_call: TRBJ2-1; v_call: TRBV19; d_call: NA; cdr3_aa: ASSIKNSYNEQF
j_call: TRBJ1-6; v_call: TRBV4-1; d_call: NA; cdr3_aa: ASSPGGEGNSPLH
j_call: TRBJ1-3; v_call: TRBV7-8; d_call: NA; cdr3_aa: ASSPTAVAGNTIY
j_call: TRBJ2-7; v_call: TRBV4-3; d_call: NA; cdr3_aa: ASSQDGGHPSYEQY
j_call: TRBJ1-1; v_call: TRBV19; d_call: NA; cdr3_aa: ASNSMNTEAF
j_call: TRBJ1-1; v_call: TRBV10-3; d_call: NA; cdr3_aa: AISEPPLRGGQTEAF
j_call: TRBJ2-2; v_call: TRBV6-1; d_call: TRBD2; cdr3_aa: ASSEFRRVERGGPNGELF
j_call: TRBJ2-7; v_call: TRBV6-1; d_call: TRBD2; cdr3_aa: ASSELAGFYYEQY
j_call: TRBJ2-7; v_call: TRBV7-9; d_call: NA; cdr3_aa: ASSLEGMRAYEQY
j_call: TRBJ1-2; v_call: TRBV5-4; d_call: TRBD1; cdr3_aa: ASSDRGQSNYGYT
j_call: TRBJ2-3; v_call: TRBV25-1; d_call: NA; cdr3_aa: ATNPGENTDTQY
j_call: TRBJ1-2; v_call: TRBV19; d_call: NA; cdr3_aa: ASSIGREYGYT
j_call: TRBJ2-7; v_call: TRBV7-8; d_call: TRBD1; cdr3_aa: ASSVQGGSYEQY
j_call: TRBJ2-7; v_call: TRBV4-1; d_call: NA; cdr3_aa: ASSHQSGTTYPYEQY
j_call: TRBJ2-3; v_call: TRBV19; d_call: TRBD1; cdr3_aa: ASRYRDSLSTDTQY
j_call: TRBJ2-1; v_call: TRBV18; d_call: NA; cdr3_aa: ASSPEAAYNEQF
j_call: TRBJ1-5; v_call: TRBV27; d_call: NA; cdr3_aa: ASSLSDRRNQPQH
j_call: TRBJ2-7; v_call: TRBV5-6; d_call: TRBD1; cdr3_aa: ASSTGQGSLREQY
j_call: TRBJ2-7; v_call: TRBV11-2; d_call: TRBD1; cdr3_aa: ASSLVQKPPGQPYEQY
j_call: TRBJ1-2; v_call: TRBV29-1; d_call: TRBD1; cdr3_aa: SAWIISGGSYT
j_call: TRBJ1-2; v_call: TRBV7-6; d_call: NA; cdr3_aa: ASSPAPNYGYT
j_call: TRBJ1-1; v_call: TRBV9; d_call: TRBD1; cdr3_aa: ASSGRTGMNTEAF
j_call: TRBJ2-5; v_call: TRBV19; d_call: NA; cdr3_aa: ASSPLGGQETQY
j_call: TRBJ2-2; v_call: TRBV19; d_call: TRBD1; cdr3_aa: ASSILGQGAAGELF
j_call: TRBJ2-7; v_call: TRBV30; d_call: NA; cdr3_aa: AWSAGIGWRWGARSYEQY
j_call: TRBJ1-2; v_call: TRBV27; d_call: NA; cdr3_aa: ASSLGGAGGYT
j_call: TRBJ2-1; v_call: TRBV6-5; d_call: NA; cdr3_aa: ASSLYEGLGNEQF
j_call: TRBJ1-3; v_call: TRBV4-1; d_call: NA; cdr3_aa: ASSQDRGSGNTIY